These 19 T cell receptor beta chains share one sample of origin, sequenced in a study of siplizumab effects on memory and regulatory T cells. Assay used: immunoSEQ multiplex PCR; TCRdb lists only in-frame clones, some missing. This table has roughly 97,000 clones, over 90% appearing once. Sequencing input: Tregs sorted from blood. These receptors were taken from a human donor in good health.

The rearrangement joins TRBV4-1 to TRBJ2-1; D gene unclear. With 1 base removed from V and 0 bases from J, the gap between germline ends came to 13 bases. Germline V gene data show CDR1 as MGHRA and CDR2 as YSYEKL. The CDR3 covers 17 residues. CDR3 in amino acids: CASSQGLAEISYNEQFF. CDR3 coding DNA: TGCGCCAGCAGCCAAGGGTTGGCGGAAATCTCCTACAATGAGCAGTTCTTC.

The chain is built from TRBV15 and TRBJ1-2, with 8 nucleotides matching TRBD1. V shed 5 bases and J 6 bases; nucleotides not matched to a gene: 11. Germline CDR1 is LNHNV and CDR2 is YYDKDF (reference sequence). The length of the CDR3 is 15 residues. As DNA, the CDR3 is TGTGCCACCAGCTCCAGGCGGACAGGGTGGAATGGCTACACCTTC. Protein: CATSSRRTGWNGYTF.

CDR3 residues: CAISPTGNTIYF. The CDR3 nucleotides read TGTGCCATCAGCCCTACAGGAAACACCATATATTTT. The chain links TRBV10-3 to TRBJ1-3; unclear D gene. V lost 6 bases, J lost 4 bases, and 7 bases lay in between. The CDR3 covers 12 residues. Germline-derived CDR1 and CDR2 are ENHRY and SYGVKD.

Of note for this clone: The identical CDR3 is also encoded by other nucleotide sequences in the sample. V usage is TRBV30 and J usage is TRBJ2-3; D possibly matches TRBD1 or TRBD2 (6 bases each). The germline V and J ends were trimmed by 0 bases and 6 bases, with 16 bases remaining between them. The CDR3 runs to 15 residues. The germline V gene encodes CDR1 GTSNPN and CDR2 SVGIG (reference sequence). CDR3 nucleotide sequence: TGTGCCTGGAGTGTCGAGGAGGGGGGTCCCGATACGCAGTATTTT. It translates to CAWSVEEGGPDTQYF.

The genes are TRBV4-1 and TRBJ2-6, with a possible D match to TRBD1 (6 bases). CDR3 size: 18 residues. The germline V and J ends were trimmed by 5 bases and 2 bases, with 19 bases remaining between them. Germline CDR1 reads MGHRA; CDR2 reads YSYEKL. This CDR3 is CASSILQGRLPGANVLTF. CDR3 sequence (DNA): TGCGCCAGCAGCATACTACAGGGAAGGCTCCCTGGGGCCAACGTCCTGACTTTC.

In nucleotides, the CDR3 is TGTGCCAGCAGCAAAAACCAAGAGACCCAGTACTTC. Amino acids: CASSKNQETQYF. The chain links TRBV7-2 to TRBJ2-5; D gene ambiguous. V lost 5 bases, J lost 0 bases, and 4 bases lay in between. The CDR3 has 12 residues. Germline CDR1 reads SGHTA; CDR2 reads FQGNSA.

This clone was seen only once. The V call is TRBV19, the J call TRBJ1-1; tentative D call: TRBD1 (5 bases). Germline-derived CDR1 and CDR2 are LNHDA and SQIVND (reference sequence). CDR3 length: 15 amino acids. V lost 6 bases to trimming and J lost 1 base, with 15 bases between them. As DNA, the CDR3 is TGTGCCAGTAGAACCAGGGCGGGGCCGAACACTGAAGCTTTCTTT. Its protein is CASRTRAGPNTEAFF. Using reference TRBV19 and TRBJ1-1 for the parts outside the CDR3, the full variable domain is DGGITQSPKYLFRKEGQNVTLSCEQNLNHDAMYWYRQDPGQGLRLIYYSQIVNDFQKGDIAEGYSVSREKKESFPLTVTSAQKNPTAFYLCASRTRAGPNTEAFFGQGTRLTVV.

The chain links TRBV7-2 to TRBJ2-7, with 7 bases fitting TRBD1. V was clipped by 5 bases and J by 3 bases; unmatched bases: 10. Per germline, CDR1 SGHTA and CDR2 FQGNSA. The CDR3 covers 15 residues. The CDR3 sequence is CASSLTQGLGYEQYF. The CDR3 region has the DNA TGTGCCAGCAGCCTCACACAGGGGCTTGGCTACGAGCAGTACTTC.

J is TRBJ2-7 and V is TRBV4-3, with 8 bases fitting TRBD2. Germline lookup yields CDR1 LGHNA and CDR2 YSLEER. J was trimmed by 3 bases and V by 0 bases; bases with no gene match: 1. CDR3 length equals 14 residues. The CDR3 DNA reads as TGCGCCAGCAGCCAAGACGGGAGGGGCTACGAGCAGTACTTC. As protein: CASSQDGRGYEQYF.

V and J are TRBV30 and TRBJ2-3, with D perhaps matching TRBD2 (6 bases). CDR1 and CDR2 (germline): GTSNPN, SVGIG (reference sequence). Trimming stripped 0 bases from V and 0 bases from J, with 16 bases between. CDR3 length equals 17 residues. The CDR3 region is CAWSVGLAPGSTDTQYF. The CDR3 DNA sequence: TGTGCCTGGAGTGTCGGGCTAGCGCCGGGAAGCACAGATACGCAGTATTTT.

This clone was found a few times. The V call is TRBV21-1, the J call TRBJ1-5. TRBV21-1 has pseudogene status. The CDR3 contains 14 residues. CDR3 protein: CASSKGRGRQPQHF. The CDR3, as DNA: TGTGCCAGCAGCAAAGGCCGCGGGAGACAGCCCCAGCATTTT.

The chain has TRBV11-2 and TRBJ2-6; tentatively, D is TRBD1 (5 bases). The CDR3 is made up of 15 amino acids. Trimming took off 5 bases at V and 0 bases at J, with 8 bases between the two ends. Germline lookup yields CDR1 SGHAT and CDR2 FQNNGV. In nucleotides, the CDR3 is TGTGCCAGCAGCGGACAAGTCTCTGGGGCCAACGTCCTGACTTTC. Amino acids: CASSGQVSGANVLTF.

This clone has only one observation. This chain joins TRBV11-3 and TRBJ2-1; TRBD2 matches at 7 bases. Germline values: CDR1 SGHNT, CDR2 YENEEA. V lost 8 bases and J lost 8; bases outside the gene matches: 6. The CDR3 contains 12 residues. In DNA, the CDR3 is TGTGCCAGCGGGAGGGCCATCGATGAGCAGTTCTTC. It translates to CASGRAIDEQFF.

The chain combines TRBV19 with TRBJ1-3, with D possibly matching TRBD1 (6 bases). V lost 3 bases, J lost 0 bases, and 12 bases lay in between. The germline V gene has CDR1 LNHDA and CDR2 SQIVND (reference sequence). The CDR3 spans 16 residues. As DNA, the CDR3 is TGTGCCAGTAGTATGGTGGGGGGCTTCTCTGGAAACACCATATATTTT. As protein: CASSMVGGFSGNTIYF.

The gene calls are TRBV10-3 and TRBJ2-2, with 9 nucleotides matching TRBD1. CDR1 and CDR2 (germline): ENHRY, SYGVKD. J was trimmed by 7 bases and V by 2 bases; bases with no gene match: 11. CDR3 length equals 17 residues. DNA of the CDR3: TGTGCCATCAGTGAGAGGCGGGGGACAGGGTTTGGCGGGGAGCTGTTTTTT. It is translated as CAISERRGTGFGGELFF.

The J gene is TRBJ2-3, the V gene TRBV11-3, with 11 bases identical to TRBD2. The V and J ends lost 3 bases and 2 bases, in that order; junction bases with no gene match: 10. The CDR3 is 18 amino acids. Looked up from germline, CDR1 is SGHNT and CDR2 is YENEEA. The CDR3 DNA is TGTGCCAGCAGCTTGGGACCCGGGACTAGCGGACTCACAGATACGCAGTATTTT. This sequence encodes CASSLGPGTSGLTDTQYF.

The V gene is TRBV11-3, the J gene TRBJ2-7, with a tentative D call TRBD2 (5 bases). The CDR3 covers 17 residues. Germline V gene data show CDR1 as SGHNT and CDR2 as YENEEA. V was cut by 2 bases and J by 0 bases, with 17 bases left in between. The chain's CDR3 is CASSLRGMAASSYEQYF. CDR3 nucleotides: TGTGCCAGCAGCTTAAGAGGGATGGCGGCGAGCTCCTACGAGCAGTACTTC.

A single count supports this clone. J is TRBJ1-5 and V is TRBV18, with 7 bases that match TRBD1. CDR1 is KGHSH and CDR2 is LQKENI in the germline V gene. The J segment lost 7 bases and the V segment lost 6 bases, leaving 6 bases of the junction unmatched. The CDR3 runs 13 residues. The CDR3 DNA follows: TGTGCCAGCTCCAGACAGGGAGGGCAGCCCCAGCATTTT. Translated: CASSRQGGQPQHF. The variable domain in full, completed from reference TRBV18 and TRBJ1-5, reads NAGVMQNPRHLVRRRGQEARLRCSPMKGHSHVYWYRQLPEEGLKFMVYLQKENIIDESGMPKERFSAEFPKEGPSILRIQQVVRGDSAAYFCASSRQGGQPQHFGDGTRLSIL.

The table lists this clone with a few counts. The CDR3 nucleotides are TGCGCCAGCAGCTTGACGAGATTGGTGGATCAGTACTTC. It encodes CASSLTRLVDQYF. This chain connects TRBV5-1 to TRBJ2-7; D remains unclear. The CDR3 is 13 residues long. Trimming removed 1 base at V and 10 bases at J, with 15 bases between. Germline loops: CDR1 SGHRS, CDR2 YFSETQ.